Listed here are 20 T cell receptor beta chains from one sample, sequenced in a study of OX40 agonist ivuxolimab in advanced cancers. The method was immunoSEQ multiplex PCR; TCRdb's version includes in-frame clones alone and lacks a portion of them. The sample yields approximately 96,000 clones, about 90% seen once. Sequences were derived from CD4+ or CD8+ T cells sorted from blood, sampled in a trial of the OX40 agonist ivuxolimab. These receptors originate from an adult with an advanced solid tumor such as melanoma, head and neck, liver or kidney cancer.

The rearrangement joins TRBV5-1 to TRBJ2-7; D is unresolved. Trimming left V 0 bases short and J 0 bases short, with 10 bases between. The CDR3 length is 15 residues. Per the germline V gene, CDR1 is SGHRS and CDR2 is YFSETQ. CDR3 in DNA: TGCGCCAGCAGCTTGGTAGGCCTAGGCTCCTACGAGCAGTACTTC. Its translation: CASSLVGLGSYEQYF.

J is TRBJ2-2 and V is TRBV5-1; weak D call: TRBD1 (6 bases). This CDR3 has 15 residues. Germline CDR1 reads SGHRS; CDR2 reads YFSETQ. V was pared by 4 bases and J by 2 bases, with 12 bases between. DNA of the CDR3: TGCGCCAGCAGCCCGGGACACCGTAACACCGGGGAGCTGTTTTTT. This translates into CASSPGHRNTGELFF.

V is TRBV5-6 and J is TRBJ2-5; D ambiguous. CDR3 length: 14 amino acids. V was shortened by 5 bases and J by 0 bases, with 11 bases between the two germline ends. Germline V gene sequence: CDR1 SGHDT, CDR2 YYEEEE. The CDR3 region has the DNA TGTGCCAGCAGAGTAGTGGAGAACCAAGAGACCCAGTACTTC. It yields the protein CASRVVENQETQYF.

The V call is TRBV19, the J call TRBJ2-5; D uncertain. CDR3 length: 14 residues. Trimming removed 3 bases at V and 6 bases at J, with 14 bases between. Germline CDR1 reads LNHDA; CDR2 reads SQIVND (reference sequence). As DNA, the CDR3 is TGTGCCAGTAGTATGGCATCAATAACGCAGACCCAGTACTTC. It translates to CASSMASITQTQYF.

This sequence joins TRBV6-6 and TRBJ1-5, with D maybe TRBD1 (6 bases). Trimming shortened V by 6 bases and J by 6 bases, and 18 bases separated the two germline ends. This CDR3 is built from 15 residues. Germline loops: CDR1 MNHNY, CDR2 SVGAGI (reference sequence). The CDR3 nucleotides read TGTGCCAGCAGGCCCAAACAGGGATCGAGTCAGCCCCAGCATTTT. Translation gives CASRPKQGSSQPQHF.

In its sample, this clone was seen once. The rearrangement uses TRBV6-5 and TRBJ1-5; D gene uncertain. Looked up from germline, CDR1 is MNHEY and CDR2 is SVGAGI. Trimming removed 5 bases from V and 0 bases from J, with 11 bases in between. The CDR3 has 15 residues. As DNA, the CDR3 is TGTGCCAGCAGTGCGATATTGGGTAGCAATCAGCCCCAGCATTTT. Protein: CASSAILGSNQPQHF.

V gene TRBV7-3 combines with J gene TRBJ2-1, with a tentative D call TRBD2 (5 bases). V dropped 1 base and J dropped 9 bases, with 10 bases sitting between them. CDR1 is SGHTA and CDR2 is FQGTGA in the germline V gene. This CDR3 is built from 13 residues. The CDR3 DNA reads TGTGCCAGCAGCTTAAATAGGGCGGGTGAGCAGTTCTTC. Amino acids: CASSLNRAGEQFF.

This clone was seen just once. This rearrangement joins TRBV7-9 to TRBJ2-3, with 10 bases matching TRBD1. The germline V gene encodes CDR1 SEHNR and CDR2 FQNEAQ (reference sequence). V shed 5 bases, J shed 1 base, and the junction held 0 bases outside the gene matches. This CDR3 spans 14 amino acids. The CDR3 DNA is TGTGCCAGCAGCGGGACAGGGGGCACAGATACGCAGTATTTT. It yields the protein CASSGTGGTDTQYF. The whole variable domain, filled in from reference TRBV7-9 and TRBJ2-3, reads DTGVSQNPRHKITKRGQNVTFRCDPISEHNRLYWYRQTLGQGPEFLTYFQNEAQLEKSRLLSDRFSAERPKGSFSTLEIQRTEQGDSAMYLCASSGTGGTDTQYFGPGTRLTVL.

This chain uses TRBV11-3 with TRBJ1-5; weak D call: TRBD1 (6 bases). The germline gives CDR1 SGHNT, CDR2 YENEEA. The CDR3 runs to 18 residues. The V gene lost 1 base and the J gene lost 10 bases, with 26 bases spanning the gap. The CDR3 nucleotides read TGTGCCAGCAGCTTAGGGAGTAGGCGGTGCAGGGGCATTGGTCCCCAGCATTTT. Its translation: CASSLGSRRCRGIGPQHF.

The V gene is TRBV10-1, the J gene TRBJ2-2, with D perhaps matching TRBD1 (5 bases). The CDR3 totals 15 residues. Trimming took off 2 bases at V and 4 bases at J, with 11 bases between the two ends. The germline gives CDR1 WNHNN, CDR2 SYGVQD (reference sequence). This chain's CDR3 is CASSEEGDSTGELFF. The CDR3 DNA sequence: TGCGCCAGCAGTGAGGAAGGGGATAGCACCGGGGAGCTGTTTTTT.

The chain recombines TRBV23-1 with TRBJ1-5; D is ambiguous. TRBV23-1 is an ORF; its function is uncertain. This CDR3 has 16 residues. Trimming shortened V by 3 bases and J by 4 bases, and 16 bases separated the two germline ends. The CDR3 loop reads CASSQDKGKRNQPQHF. For the CDR3, the DNA is TGCGCCAGCAGTCAGGATAAAGGAAAAAGGAATCAGCCCCAGCATTTT.

The rearrangement links TRBV29-1 to TRBJ2-1, with 12 bases aligning to TRBD1. Germline V CDR1 and CDR2: SQVTM, ANQGSEA. The junction had 15 bases not matched to a gene; V was cut back by 4 bases and J by 8 bases. The CDR3 consists of 17 residues. For the CDR3, the DNA is TGCAGCGTTGGTTCGACAGCCGGGACAGGGGGCGTCGATGAGCAGTTCTTC. It yields the protein CSVGSTAGTGGVDEQFF.

This chain joins TRBV29-1 and TRBJ2-1, with D uncertain. The CDR3 is 14 amino acids. Per germline, CDR1 SQVTM and CDR2 ANQGSEA. Trimming left V 3 bases short and J 0 bases short, with 9 bases between. The CDR3 spells CSVDGQSSYNEQFF. The CDR3 nucleotides read TGCAGCGTTGATGGGCAGAGCTCCTACAATGAGCAGTTCTTC.

This sequence joins TRBV2 and TRBJ1-1, with D possibly TRBD1 on 5 matching bases. This CDR3 spans 13 amino acids. Germline V gene sequence: CDR1 SNHLY, CDR2 FYNNEI. Trimming shortened V by 6 bases and J by 3 bases, and 11 bases separated the two germline ends. CDR3 residues: CASRPTDYTEAFF. The CDR3 region has the DNA TGTGCCAGCAGGCCGACAGACTACACTGAAGCTTTCTTT.

The chain couples TRBV7-3 to TRBJ2-7; D is undetermined. V was trimmed by 5 bases and J by 0 bases, leaving 20 bases between them. Germline loops: CDR1 SGHTA, CDR2 FQGTGA. The CDR3 covers 17 residues. The CDR3: CASSPAGLGIFSYEQYF. CDR3 nucleotides: TGTGCCAGCAGCCCTGCCGGGTTGGGGATCTTCTCCTACGAGCAGTACTTC.

The rearrangement joins TRBV2 to TRBJ1-6; D not certain. Per germline, CDR1 SNHLY and CDR2 FYNNEI. The CDR3 has 13 amino acids. V was trimmed by 8 bases and J by 3 bases, leaving 8 bases between them. CDR3 residues: CASHRFYNSPLHF. The CDR3 bases are TGTGCCAGCCACAGATTCTATAATTCACCCCTCCACTTT.

The gene calls are TRBV30 and TRBJ1-4; 7 bases are shared with TRBD1. After removal of 2 bases from V and 8 bases from J, the junction contained 11 bases not matched to a gene. This CDR3 is built from 15 residues. Germline V gene data show CDR1 as GTSNPN and CDR2 as SVGIG (reference sequence). For the CDR3, the DNA is TGTGCCTGGAGTATCCCCGGGACAGTAAGCGAAAAACTGTTTTTT. Its translation is CAWSIPGTVSEKLFF.

This clone was counted a single time. V and J are TRBV5-4 and TRBJ1-1; D is perhaps TRBD1 (5 bases). Germline V gene sequence: CDR1 SGHNT, CDR2 YYREEE (reference sequence). V lost 0 bases and J lost 1, with 13 bases in between. CDR3 length equals 16 residues. CDR3 DNA sequence: TGTGCCAGCAGCTTGGCCCCAGGGACCAGGAACACTGAAGCTTTCTTT. Translating it yields CASSLAPGTRNTEAFF.

The DNA of the CDR3 is TGTGCCAGCTCACCGAATTTTGACAGCTCCTACGAGCAGTACTTC. It yields the protein CASSPNFDSSYEQYF. The chain carries TRBV18 and TRBJ2-7; D is possibly TRBD1 (5 bases). Trimming pared 3 bases from V and 0 bases from J, leaving 12 bases between. Germline V gene sequence: CDR1 KGHSH, CDR2 LQKENI. The CDR3 has 15 amino acids.

V usage is TRBV9 and J usage is TRBJ2-2; the D is unclear. The ends were cut back, 3 bases at V and 0 bases at J, with 6 bases in the middle. The CDR3 length is 14 residues. CDR1 SGDLS and CDR2 YYNGEE come from the germline V gene. The CDR3 here is CASSGTSNTGELFF. Written as DNA, the CDR3 is TGTGCCAGCAGCGGGACCTCGAACACCGGGGAGCTGTTTTTT.